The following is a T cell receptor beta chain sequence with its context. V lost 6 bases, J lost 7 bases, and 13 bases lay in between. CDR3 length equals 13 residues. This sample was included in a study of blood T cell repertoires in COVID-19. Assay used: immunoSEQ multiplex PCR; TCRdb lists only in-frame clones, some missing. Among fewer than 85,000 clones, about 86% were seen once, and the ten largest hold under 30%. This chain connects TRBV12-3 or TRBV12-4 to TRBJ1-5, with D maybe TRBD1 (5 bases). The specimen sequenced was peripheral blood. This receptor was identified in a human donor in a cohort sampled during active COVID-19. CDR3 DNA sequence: TGTGCCAGCAGCCCCCATCAGGGCCAGCCCCAGCATTTT. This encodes CASSPHQGQPQHF.